The 26 T cell receptor beta chains below all came from one sample that was sequenced in a study of post-analysis software for immune sequencing data. No antigen is known for these receptors. Unique-molecular-identifier-tagged TCR beta cDNA libraries were used. One entry per CDR3 protein, called by TCRdb with MiXCR from the PCR reads. Of hundreds of thousands of distinct CDR3 sequences listed, roughly 29% are singletons. General study points: Elevated frequency relative to controls characterized several TRBV segments in patients, TRBV5-6, TRBV5-1 and TRBV20-1 among them.

Sequences were obtained from blood. The receptors come from a girl aged 10 to 17 with multiple sclerosis.

This clonotype was seen a few times. The J gene is TRBJ2-1, the V gene TRBV10-1, with 7 positions matching TRBD1. The CDR3 runs 11 residues. V gave up 8 bases and J gave up 15 bases; unmatched junction bases: 10. CDR1 and CDR2 from the germline V gene are WNHNN and SYGVQD (reference sequence). Here the CDR3 DNA reads TGCGCCAGCGGGAGACAGGGCGTGGTGTTCTTC. It yields the protein CASGRQGVVFF.

The rearrangement uses TRBV6-5 and TRBJ2-3; 11 nucleotides agree with TRBD2. Germline CDR1 and CDR2: MNHEY and SVGAGI. The CDR3 spans 15 residues. V lost 5 bases and J lost 5; bases outside the gene matches: 6. CDR3 in amino acids: CASSPSGGWRDTQYF. CDR3 in DNA: TGTGCCAGCAGTCCTAGCGGGGGGTGGAGAGATACGCAGTATTTT.

The chain carries TRBV10-2 and TRBJ1-2; a possible D gene is TRBD1 (6 bases). There are 13 residues in the CDR3. V was cut by 5 bases and J by 7 bases, with 14 bases left in between. CDR1 is WSHSY, CDR2 SAAADI, per germline. For the CDR3, the DNA is TGCGCCAGCAGTCATAGGGGGGGATTTGGCTACACCTTC. It translates to CASSHRGGFGYTF.

About this clonotype itself: With a much larger clone just one base away, this may be a read error. The chain links TRBV29-1 to TRBJ2-5, with a weak D call TRBD2 (6 bases). The end of the DNA fits TRBJ2-7 better, so the J call may be wrong. The germline gives CDR1 SQVTM, CDR2 ANQGSEA. The CDR3 contains 13 residues. The CDR3 here is CGVEGSGLYEQYF. The CDR3 nucleotides are TGCGGCGTTGAAGGTTCGGGACTCTACGAGCAGTACTTC.

This clonotype was found many times. This chain's CDR3 is CASSPLISNTEAFF. The CDR3 coding sequence is TGTGCCAGCAGCCCATTAATATCGAACACTGAAGCTTTCTTT. The V and J genes are TRBV27 and TRBJ1-1; no definite D call. Germline loops: CDR1 MNHEY, CDR2 SMNVEV (reference sequence). The CDR3 has 14 amino acids. V was shortened by 6 bases and J by 1 base, with 12 bases between the two germline ends.

Only a few counts were recorded for this clonotype. The chain carries TRBV20-1 and TRBJ2-7, with D uncertain. The germline gives CDR1 DFQATT, CDR2 SNEGSKA (reference sequence). Trimming left V 8 bases short and J 0 bases short, with 17 bases between. The CDR3 loop spans 14 amino acids. CDR3 DNA sequence: TGCAGTAATGAGCTCTTGGTATCCTCCTACGAGCAGTACTTC. Translated: CSNELLVSSYEQYF.

This clonotype was counted ten times or more. V usage is TRBV7-2 and J usage is TRBJ2-3, with D unclear. The CDR3 has 12 amino acids. The ends were cut back, 0 bases at V and 7 bases at J, with 5 bases in the middle. Germline-derived CDR1 and CDR2 are SGHTA and FQGNSA. CDR3 nucleotides: TGTGCCAGCAGCTTAGCAGATTATACGCAGTATTTT. Amino acids: CASSLADYTQYF.

The gene calls are TRBV20-1 and TRBJ2-1; 16 bases line up with TRBD2. Trimming cost V 1 base and J 8 bases; bases outside gene matches: 11. CDR3 size: 18 residues. Germline-derived CDR1 and CDR2 are DFQATT and SNEGSKA (reference sequence). The CDR3 coding sequence is TGCAGTGCTAGAGGTGGGACTAGCGGGAGGGCCACTAAACATGAGCAGTTCTTC. It specifies CSARGGTSGRATKHEQFF.

The chain couples TRBV20-1 to TRBJ2-7; D might be TRBD2 (5 bases). CDR1 DFQATT and CDR2 SNEGSKA come from the germline V gene (reference sequence). This CDR3 has 12 residues. In nucleotides, the CDR3 is TGCAGCGCCGGGAAACTATCCTACGAGCAGTACTTC. This gives the protein CSAGKLSYEQYF.

This clonotype has more than one count but fewer than ten. The rearrangement joins TRBV20-1 to TRBJ2-7; TRBD2 is a possible D gene (6 bases). This CDR3 is 15 amino acids long. The V end was cut by 0 bases, the J end by 2 bases, with 14 bases between. Germline-derived CDR1 and CDR2 are DFQATT and SNEGSKA (reference sequence). The CDR3 loop reads CSARDLRDSTYEQYF. CDR3 nucleotides: TGCAGTGCTAGAGACCTCCGGGACTCCACCTACGAGCAGTACTTC.

The gene calls are TRBV3-1 and TRBJ1-2; TRBD1 might be the D (6 bases). The CDR3 sequence is 18 residues long. Per germline, CDR1 LGHDT and CDR2 YNNKEL (reference sequence). V shed 0 bases and J shed 7 bases, with 24 bases lying between them. CDR3 region: CASSQEGRDGRGARGYTF. CDR3 in DNA: TGTGCCAGCAGCCAAGAAGGACGTGATGGTCGGGGGGCACGTGGCTACACCTTC. Together with reference TRBV3-1 and TRBJ1-2, the CDR3 gives the full variable domain: DTAVSQTPKYLVTQMGNDKSIKCEQNLGHDTMYWYKQDSKKFLKIMFSYNNKELIINETVPNRFSPKSPDKAHLNLHINSLELGDSAVYFCASSQEGRDGRGARGYTFGSGTRLTVV.

Here the CDR3 reads CAGKYRRDENSPLHF. CDR3 sequence (DNA): TGTGCCGGCAAGTACCGCCGGGACGAAAATTCACCCCTCCACTTT. V usage is TRBV7-8 and J usage is TRBJ1-6, with D perhaps TRBD1 (5 bases). CDR1 is SGHVS, CDR2 FQNEAQ, per germline. The CDR3 spans 15 residues. The ends were cut back, 11 bases at V and 7 bases at J, with 21 bases in the middle.

For this clonotype: Germline is not matched at one junction end, which may reflect a read error. The chain is built from TRBV27 and TRBJ2-3; 7 bases are a match to TRBD1. The CDR3 is made up of 15 amino acids. From germline, CDR1 is MNHEY and CDR2 SMNVEV (reference sequence). The CDR3 sequence: CASTLTGTVTDAQYF. Here the CDR3 DNA reads TGTGCCAGCACCCTAACCGGGACAGTCACAGATGCGCAGTATTTT.

This clonotype has just one count. V usage is TRBV7-7 and J usage is TRBJ2-1; D may match TRBD1 or TRBD2 (6 bases each). V lost 4 bases and J 8 bases, leaving 12 bases between the germline ends. Germline V gene lookup returns CDR1 SSHAT and CDR2 FNYEAQ (reference sequence). This CDR3 spans 13 amino acids. The CDR3 sequence is CASSSPGGHEQFF. CDR3 nucleotide sequence: TGTGCCAGCAGCTCCCCTGGGGGGCATGAGCAGTTCTTC.

The table lists this clonotype with a few counts. The rearrangement uses TRBV7-8 and TRBJ1-2, with 8 bases that match TRBD1. Germline values: CDR1 SGHVS, CDR2 FQNEAQ. The CDR3 covers 15 residues. The J segment lost 4 bases and the V segment lost 4 bases, leaving 8 bases of the junction unmatched. This chain's CDR3 is CASSYDRGWGYGYTF. For the CDR3, the DNA is TGTGCCAGCAGCTATGACAGGGGCTGGGGCTATGGCTACACCTTC. Full variable domain (rest looked up from reference TRBV7-8 and TRBJ1-2): GAGVSQSPRYKVAKRGQDVALRCDPISGHVSLFWYQQALGQGPEFLTYFQNEAQLDKSGLPSDRFFAERPEGSVSTLKIQRTQQEDSAVYLCASSYDRGWGYGYTFGSGTRLTVV.

The chain joins TRBV28 to TRBJ2-7; 7 bases are shared with TRBD1. Losses at the gene ends were 2 bases for V and 6 bases for J; bases not matched to a gene: 10. Germline V gene data show CDR1 as MDHEN and CDR2 as SYDVKM. The CDR3 runs 15 residues. The CDR3 DNA reads TGTGCCAGCAGTTTAAGTTACAGGGGAACTTCCGAGCAGTACTTC. Protein: CASSLSYRGTSEQYF.

Worth noting for this clonotype: This may be a read error: a much more frequent sequence differs by one nucleotide. The chain is built from TRBV29-1 and TRBJ2-7, with a possible D match to TRBD1 (5 bases). V shed 4 bases and J shed 0 bases, with 10 bases lying between them. The CDR3 extends over 13 amino acids. Germline V lookup: CDR1 SQVTM, CDR2 ANQGSEA. The CDR3 sequence: CSVGGPDSYEQYF. The CDR3 DNA follows: TGCAGCGTTGGGGGCCCCGACTCCTACGAGCAGTACTTC.

The gene calls are TRBV3-1 and TRBJ1-2; D unclear. Germline CDR1 reads LGHDT; CDR2 reads YNNKEL (reference sequence). V gave up 2 bases and J gave up 8 bases, with 15 bases separating them. The CDR3 consists of 14 residues. CDR3 protein: CASSQRRPDDGYTF. CDR3 bases: TGTGCCAGCAGCCAACGTAGGCCAGACGACGGCTACACCTTC. Drawing the rest from reference TRBV3-1 and TRBJ1-2, the complete variable domain is DTAVSQTPKYLVTQMGNDKSIKCEQNLGHDTMYWYKQDSKKFLKIMFSYNNKELIINETVPNRFSPKSPDKAHLNLHINSLELGDSAVYFCASSQRRPDDGYTFGSGTRLTVV.

This clonotype came up a few times. This chain uses TRBV25-1 with TRBJ2-4; D ambiguous. The end of the DNA is better explained by TRBJ2-7, so the J call may be wrong. The V gene's germline CDR1 is MGHDK and CDR2 SYGVNS. The CDR3 consists of 14 residues. Here the CDR3 reads CASRETGFNYEQYF. CDR3 sequence (DNA): TGTGCCAGCAGGGAAACGGGCTTCAATTACGAGCAGTACTTC.

The rearrangement uses TRBV7-8 and TRBJ2-5; D possibly corresponds to TRBD2 (5 bases). The CDR3 is 15 residues long. Trimming shortened V by 2 bases and J by 11 bases, and 21 bases separated the two germline ends. Germline assignment: CDR1 SGHVS and CDR2 FQNEAQ. The CDR3 here is CASSLWAGGRGEQYF. DNA of the CDR3: TGTGCCAGCAGCTTATGGGCCGGTGGCCGGGGAGAGCAGTACTTC.

The rearrangement joins TRBV7-9 to TRBJ1-5; tentatively, D is TRBD1 (5 bases). The germline V gene has CDR1 SEHNR and CDR2 FQNEAQ (reference sequence). The CDR3 consists of 14 residues. The germline V and J ends were trimmed by 9 bases and 8 bases, with 20 bases remaining between them. The CDR3 loop reads CASRLEGPAEPQHF. As DNA, the CDR3 is TGTGCCAGTAGGCTCGAGGGACCGGCGGAGCCCCAGCATTTT.

This clonotype showed up just a few times. The CDR3 sequence: CASSYTRGTASYNEQFF. CDR3 nucleotide sequence: TGTGCCAGCAGTTACACCCGTGGCACTGCTTCCTACAATGAGCAGTTCTTC. This chain uses TRBV6-5 with TRBJ2-1; no reliable D call. The germline V and J ends were trimmed by 2 bases and 1 base, with 15 bases remaining between them. CDR1 is MNHEY, CDR2 SVGAGI, per germline. The CDR3 length is 17 residues.

The V and J genes are TRBV7-2 and TRBJ2-7; a weak D match, TRBD2 (6 bases). CDR3 size: 15 residues. The V gene lost 2 bases and the J gene lost 4 bases, with 15 bases spanning the gap. Per the germline V gene, CDR1 is SGHTA and CDR2 is FQGNSA. The CDR3 sequence: CASSLHGGGAYEQYF. CDR3 nucleotides: TGTGCCAGCAGCTTACATGGGGGAGGCGCTTACGAGCAGTACTTC.

The rearrangement links TRBV7-2 to TRBJ2-3; D tentatively reads TRBD1 or TRBD2 (6 bases each). CDR1 SGHTA and CDR2 FQGNSA come from the germline V gene. V was shortened by 5 bases and J by 4 bases, with 16 bases between the two germline ends. There are 15 residues in the CDR3. The CDR3, as DNA: TGTGCCAGCAGCCCGGGGCCGGGGGCAGCAGATACGCAGTATTTT. Translated, it gives CASSPGPGAADTQYF.

This chain connects TRBV6-2 or TRBV6-3 to TRBJ2-1; TRBD2 matches 13 bases. The CDR3 totals 13 residues. Trimming took 7 bases from V and 8 from J; bases not matched to a gene: 2. From germline, CDR1 is MNHEY and CDR2 SVGEGT. The CDR3 DNA is TGTGCCAGCAACGGACTAGCGGGAGATGAGCAGTTCTTC. Protein: CASNGLAGDEQFF.

The rearrangement joins TRBV20-1 to TRBJ2-1; D gene unclear. V was cut by 0 bases and J by 0 bases, with 15 bases left in between. Germline assignment: CDR1 DFQATT and CDR2 SNEGSKA (reference sequence). The CDR3 covers 17 residues. DNA of the CDR3: TGCAGTGCTAGAGATCGAGGAGCCCCAAGCTCCTACAATGAGCAGTTCTTC. Amino acids: CSARDRGAPSSYNEQFF.